This T cell receptor (beta chain) appears in the sequencing data of a study of molecular identifiers for immune sequencing clone quantification. This clonotype was detected ten times or more. TCRdb independently ran MiXCR on the PCR reads; one entry per CDR3 protein. Counted here are about 500,000 distinct CDR3 sequences, about a quarter occurring once; the ten biggest clones make up about 0.75%. Sequencing input: naive CD8+ T cells from blood, with Jurkat cell RNA spiked in. Regarding subset: FACS-sorted CD8+CD4-CCR7+CD45RA+ naive T cells. This receptor was identified in a human donor in good health. Some libraries in this study had Jurkat cell RNA spiked in.

The DNA of the CDR3 is TGTGCCAGCAGCTTAGGGACTAGCGGAAACAATGAGCAGTTCTTC. Its translation is CASSLGTSGNNEQFF. This chain links TRBV7-3 with TRBJ2-1; TRBD2 matches 11 bases. The CDR3 spans 15 residues. V lost 2 bases to trimming and J lost 5 bases; unmatched junction nucleotides: 2. CDR1 and CDR2 (germline): SGHTA, FQGTGA.